The 26 T cell receptor beta chains below come from one sample, sequenced in a study of T cell repertoires in cytomegalovirus infection. TCRdb re-called the reads through MiXCR, storing one row per CDR3 protein. The sample lists around 300,000 distinct CDR3 sequences; about 25% were seen once. What was sequenced was PBMCs. All receptors come from a human donor in good health (CMV status not recorded). Some clones in this sample may be carry-over from other donors' samples.

The chain combines TRBV11-2 with TRBJ1-2; weak D call: TRBD1 (5 bases). There are 15 residues in the CDR3. CDR1 and CDR2 (germline): SGHAT, FQNNGV. V shed 6 bases and J shed 3 bases, with 17 bases lying between them. For the CDR3, the DNA is TGTGCCAGCAGGAGAGGTCGGGGGGTGTACTATGGCTACACCTTC. This codes for CASRRGRGVYYGYTF. The full variable domain, with the rest looked up from reference TRBV11-2 and TRBJ1-2, is EAGVAQSPRYKIIEKRQSVAFWCNPISGHATLYWYQQILGQGPKLLIQFQNNGVVDDSQLPKDRFSAERLKGVDSTLKIQPAKLEDSAVYLCASRRGRGVYYGYTFGSGTRLTVV.

The table lists this clonotype with many counts. The chain has TRBV11-1 and TRBJ2-7, with TRBD2 matching over 7 bases. The V segment lost 0 bases and the J segment 6 bases; nucleotides outside the gene matches: 5. This CDR3 contains 14 residues. The V gene's germline CDR1 is SGHAT and CDR2 FQDESV (reference sequence). CDR3 in amino acids: CASSLAGGPGEQYF. The CDR3 DNA reads TGTGCCAGCAGCTTAGCGGGAGGGCCTGGCGAGCAGTACTTC. Full variable domain (missing parts from reference TRBV11-1 and TRBJ2-7): EAEVAQSPRYKITEKSQAVAFWCDPISGHATLYWYRQILGQGPELLVQFQDESVVDDSQLPKDRFSAERLKGVDSTLKIQPAELGDSAMYLCASSLAGGPGEQYFGPGTRLTVT.

The table lists this clonotype with a few counts. V gene TRBV4-3 combines with J gene TRBJ1-6; the D gene is possibly TRBD1 (5 bases). V was cut by 1 base and J by 10 bases, with 17 bases left in between. The CDR3 contains 16 residues. CDR1 LGHNA and CDR2 YSLEER come from the germline V gene. CDR3 region: CASSQALDQGRSPLHF. Here the CDR3 DNA reads TGCGCCAGCAGCCAAGCCTTGGACCAGGGCCGCTCACCCCTCCACTTT.

This clonotype was detected ten times or more. The chain recombines TRBV7-9 with TRBJ2-6, with 9 positions matching TRBD1. Germline V gene data show CDR1 as SEHNR and CDR2 as FQNEAQ (reference sequence). With 1 base clipped from V and 2 bases from J, the junction kept 3 bases outside the gene matches. The CDR3 sequence is 17 residues long. As DNA, the CDR3 is TGTGCCAGCAGCTTAGGGGACAGGGAGCCTGGGGCCAACGTCCTGACTTTC. Translating it yields CASSLGDREPGANVLTF.

The V gene is TRBV2, the J gene TRBJ1-6; tentative D call: TRBD1 (6 bases). V lost 8 bases to trimming and J lost 7 bases, with 18 bases between them. CDR1 SNHLY and CDR2 FYNNEI come from the germline V gene. The CDR3 spans 15 residues. The CDR3 spells CASGPYRDQNSPLHF. The DNA of the CDR3 is TGTGCCAGCGGACCCTACAGGGATCAAAATTCACCCCTCCACTTT.

This clonotype occurred many times. The chain is built from TRBV11-2 and TRBJ1-2; possibly TRBD1 for D (5 bases). Germline assignment: CDR1 SGHAT and CDR2 FQNNGV. CDR3 length: 15 amino acids. V gave up 0 bases and J gave up 2 bases, with 10 bases separating them. CDR3 nucleotide sequence: TGTGCCAGCAGCTTAGATAGACAGACGAACTATGGCTACACCTTC. This codes for CASSLDRQTNYGYTF. The full variable domain, with the rest looked up from reference TRBV11-2 and TRBJ1-2, is EAGVAQSPRYKIIEKRQSVAFWCNPISGHATLYWYQQILGQGPKLLIQFQNNGVVDDSQLPKDRFSAERLKGVDSTLKIQPAKLEDSAVYLCASSLDRQTNYGYTFGSGTRLTVV.

J is TRBJ1-5 and V is TRBV7-2; D uncertain. There are 15 residues in the CDR3. CDR1 is SGHTA, CDR2 FQGNSA, per germline. Trimming left V 2 bases short and J 4 bases short, with 12 bases between. CDR3 coding DNA: TGTGCCAGCAGCTTAAGCGCGGGGAGTAATCAGCCCCAGCATTTT. Translated, it gives CASSLSAGSNQPQHF.

This clonotype appeared a few times. This rearrangement joins TRBV19 to TRBJ2-2, with TRBD1 matching 7 bases. With 4 bases clipped from V and 7 bases from J, the junction kept 6 bases outside the gene matches. CDR1 is LNHDA and CDR2 is SQIVND in the germline V gene (reference sequence). CDR3 length equals 14 residues. The CDR3 region has the DNA TGTGCCAGTAGTACGGGACAGCAAATCGGGGAGCTGTTTTTT. This translates into CASSTGQQIGELFF.

The chain employs TRBV6-6 and TRBJ1-5; 7 bases are a match to TRBD1. There are 15 residues in the CDR3. Germline CDR1 reads MNHNY; CDR2 reads SVGAGI (reference sequence). V trimming: 5 bases; J trimming: 0 bases; junction bases outside the gene matches: 4. Here the CDR3 reads CASSEDRYSNQPQHF. In nucleotides, the CDR3 is TGTGCCAGCAGTGAGGACAGGTATAGCAATCAGCCCCAGCATTTT.

This clonotype was seen only a few times. The V gene is TRBV20-1, the J gene TRBJ2-5, with TRBD2 matching 11 bases. CDR1 DFQATT and CDR2 SNEGSKA come from the germline V gene (reference sequence). CDR3 length: 16 amino acids. V lost 6 bases to trimming and J lost 7 bases; unmatched junction nucleotides: 16. This CDR3 reads CSAHRWVAGGPRTQYF. The CDR3 bases are TGCAGTGCACACAGATGGGTAGCGGGAGGGCCTAGGACCCAGTACTTC.

The gene calls are TRBV29-1 and TRBJ2-1; no definite D call. Trimming took 0 bases from V and 14 from J, leaving 2 bases between them. Germline V gene lookup returns CDR1 SQVTM and CDR2 ANQGSEA. The CDR3 totals 8 residues. Here the CDR3 DNA reads TGCAGCGTTGAAGAAAAGTTCTTC. Protein sequence: CSVEEKFF.

This sequence joins TRBV7-9 and TRBJ1-1; D is unclear. V lost 1 base and J 2 bases, leaving 8 bases between the germline ends. This CDR3 region has 14 residues. Germline assignment: CDR1 SEHNR and CDR2 FQNEAQ (reference sequence). The CDR3 sequence is CASSLVFPNTEAFF. In nucleotides, the CDR3 is TGTGCCAGCAGCTTAGTTTTCCCAAACACTGAAGCTTTCTTT.

This clonotype has a count of ten or more. V is TRBV7-2 and J is TRBJ2-4; 7 bases align to TRBD1. The CDR3 sequence is 14 residues long. Germline V lookup: CDR1 SGHTA, CDR2 FQGNSA. Unmatched junction bases numbered 4, after V lost 5 bases and J lost 3 bases. The CDR3 loop reads CASSLRDSKNIQYF. The CDR3 bases are TGTGCCAGCAGCCTCCGGGACAGCAAAAACATTCAGTACTTC.

This clonotype has more than one count but fewer than ten. The V and J genes are TRBV7-2 and TRBJ2-7, with TRBD1 matching 7 bases. CDR3 length equals 15 residues. Germline V lookup: CDR1 SGHTA, CDR2 FQGNSA. V was pared by 2 bases and J by 3 bases, with 7 bases of the junction left unmatched. The CDR3 bases are TGTGCCAGCAGCTTACAGACAGGGTACCTCTACGAGCAGTACTTC. It is translated as CASSLQTGYLYEQYF.

This clonotype was counted at least ten times. The genes are TRBV6-1 and TRBJ1-1; 8 nucleotides line up with TRBD1. Trimming cost V 6 bases and J 6 bases; bases outside gene matches: 6. CDR3 length equals 13 residues. Per germline, CDR1 MNHNS and CDR2 SASEGT. Here the CDR3 DNA reads TGTGCCAGCAGGGACAGGGTGACCTCTGAAGCTTTCTTT. Amino acid sequence: CASRDRVTSEAFF.

This clonotype was seen only a few times. This rearrangement joins TRBV5-1 to TRBJ2-5; the D is unclear. Germline CDR1 and CDR2: SGHRS and YFSETQ. The CDR3 is made up of 13 amino acids. The V and J ends lost 5 bases and 4 bases respectively, with 12 bases between them. CDR3 sequence reads: CASRSDPRETQYF. CDR3 bases: TGCGCCAGCAGATCGGACCCAAGAGAGACCCAGTACTTC.

The chain has TRBV6-5 and TRBJ2-5; 7 positions agree with TRBD1. Germline trimming cut 0 bases from V and 3 bases from J; bases unmatched to any gene: 4. The CDR3 sequence is 15 residues long. The V gene's germline CDR1 is MNHEY and CDR2 SVGAGI. The CDR3 spells CASSYSGTAEETQYF. The CDR3 DNA follows: TGTGCCAGCAGTTACTCCGGGACAGCAGAAGAGACCCAGTACTTC.

This clonotype has at least ten counts. The chain carries TRBV7-2 and TRBJ2-1; TRBD1 matches at 8 bases. Germline lookup yields CDR1 SGHTA and CDR2 FQGNSA. The CDR3 runs to 12 residues. J was trimmed by 13 bases and V by 4 bases; bases with no gene match: 6. This CDR3 reads CASSSYRGVQFF. The CDR3 nucleotides are TGTGCCAGCAGCTCATACAGGGGGGTCCAGTTCTTC.

This clonotype was seen a handful of times. The chain couples TRBV6-1 to TRBJ2-1; TRBD1 aligns across 9 bases. The germline V gene encodes CDR1 MNHNS and CDR2 SASEGT. Trimming at V came to 11 bases and at J to 8 bases, leaving 13 bases not matched to a gene. This CDR3 is 14 amino acids long. This CDR3 is CAGSSGTGFDEQFF. CDR3 nucleotide sequence: TGTGCCGGATCTTCCGGGACAGGGTTTGATGAGCAGTTCTTC.

This clonotype has ten or more counts. The V call is TRBV7-9, the J call TRBJ2-2, with TRBD1 matching 7 bases. Per the germline V gene, CDR1 is SEHNR and CDR2 is FQNEAQ (reference sequence). The CDR3 loop spans 14 amino acids. Trimming took 5 bases from V and 0 from J; bases not matched to a gene: 0. CDR3 DNA sequence: TGTGCCAGCAGCGGGACAGCGAACACCGGGGAGCTGTTTTTT. As protein: CASSGTANTGELFF.

The sample holds one count of this clonotype. The J gene is TRBJ2-7, the V gene TRBV29-1; D gene unclear. The germline gives CDR1 SQVTM, CDR2 ANQGSEA. V lost 5 bases, J lost 3 bases, and 8 bases lay in between. This CDR3 has 11 amino acids. The CDR3 coding sequence is TGCAGCGTTCTTAGAAGCTACGAGCAGTACTTC. It translates to CSVLRSYEQYF.

As for this clonotype: One end of the junction is discordant with germline, which a read error may explain. This rearrangement joins TRBV28 to TRBJ2-2, with D unresolved. In germline, CDR1 is MDHEN, CDR2 SYDVKM. The CDR3 sequence is 12 residues long. The CDR3 nucleotides read TGTGCCAGCAGGGAGAAGGGCCGAACTGAGGTTTTT. Translation: CASREKGRTEVF.

This sequence joins TRBV2 and TRBJ2-1; D is unclear. Germline V CDR1 and CDR2: SNHLY, FYNNEI. Trimming stripped 2 bases from V and 11 bases from J, with 4 bases between. CDR3 length: 10 residues. CDR3 in amino acids: CASSEQQQFF. The CDR3, as DNA: TGTGCCAGCAGTGAACAACAGCAGTTCTTC.

The chain employs TRBV28 and TRBJ1-1; no clear D gene. Trimming removed 3 bases from V and 6 bases from J, with 5 bases in between. Per the germline V gene, CDR1 is MDHEN and CDR2 is SYDVKM. The CDR3 is made up of 11 amino acids. DNA for the CDR3: TGTGCCAGCAGTTTCATGTCTGAAGCTTTCTTT. Amino acid sequence: CASSFMSEAFF.

This clonotype was found many times. This chain joins TRBV7-2 and TRBJ1-1, with 7 bases fitting TRBD1. CDR3 size: 17 residues. CDR1 is SGHTA, CDR2 FQGNSA, per germline. V gave up 1 base and J gave up 0 bases; unmatched junction bases: 8. The CDR3 here is CASSLVTGARMNTEAFF. The CDR3 bases are TGTGCCAGCAGCTTAGTAACAGGGGCAAGAATGAACACTGAAGCTTTCTTT.

This chain links TRBV29-1 with TRBJ2-7; D gene unclear. The CDR3 runs to 11 residues. CDR1 and CDR2 (germline): SQVTM, ANQGSEA. The ends were cut back, 5 bases at V and 3 bases at J, with 8 bases in the middle. CDR3 loop: CSVNRDYEQYF. Here the CDR3 DNA reads TGCAGCGTTAACAGAGACTACGAGCAGTACTTC.